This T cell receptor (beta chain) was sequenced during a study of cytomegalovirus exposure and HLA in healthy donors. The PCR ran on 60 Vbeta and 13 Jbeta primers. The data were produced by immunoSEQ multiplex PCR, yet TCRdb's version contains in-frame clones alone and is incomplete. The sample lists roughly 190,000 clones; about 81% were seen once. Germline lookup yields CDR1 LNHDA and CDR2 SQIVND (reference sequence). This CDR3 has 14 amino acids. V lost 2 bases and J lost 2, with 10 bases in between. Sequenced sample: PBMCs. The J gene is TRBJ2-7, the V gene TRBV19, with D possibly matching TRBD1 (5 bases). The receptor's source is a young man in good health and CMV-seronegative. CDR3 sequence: CASSIQGSAYEQYF. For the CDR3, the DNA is TGTGCCAGTAGTATACAGGGCAGTGCCTACGAGCAGTACTTC.